Following are 14 T cell receptor beta chains from one sample sequenced in a study of regulatory T cells in long-lasting Graves disease. Assembly of TCR beta libraries relied on iRepertoire HTBI primers together with Arm-PCR of CDR3 regions. MiXCR was run by TCRdb on the multiplex PCR reads, yielding one entry per CDR3 protein. The repertoire holds about 430,000 distinct CDR3 sequences, around 16% seen once, with about 7.8% in the top ten. The time point denotes: newly diagnosed GD, antithyroid drugs for less than 3 months. After RNA was extracted from PBMCs, the TCR library was made from it. These data also formed part of another study, on T cells in Graves' hyperthyroidism and ophthalmopathy.

Sequences were derived from peripheral blood mononuclear cells (PBMCs), sampled at new diagnosis, from a patient treated with antithyroid drugs. The receptors were gathered from a woman aged 40 to 50 with Graves disease.

This clonotype has at least ten counts. This chain uses TRBV12-3 or TRBV12-4 with TRBJ2-4; no reliable D call. V shed 0 bases and J shed 5 bases, with 5 bases lying between them. This CDR3 contains 13 residues. The CDR3 DNA reads TGTGCCAGCAGTTTAGCGCGAGAAAACATTCAGTACTTC. Its protein is CASSLARENIQYF.

Turning to this clonotype: A read error is likely, as this CDR3 ends without the conserved phenylalanine or tryptophan. V usage is TRBV3-1 and J usage is TRBJ1-1; D remains unclear. This CDR3 contains 14 residues. V was clipped by 1 base and J by 5 bases, with 11 bases between them. Germline V gives CDR1 LGHDT, CDR2 YNNKEL (reference sequence). CDR3 residues: CASSQAGSGTEAFL. CDR3 bases: TGTGCCAGCAGCCAAGCCGGGTCCGGGACTGAAGCTTTCTTG.

This clonotype has just one count. This could be a read error, since a much larger clone is one nucleotide away. The chain employs TRBV3-1 and TRBJ2-5; TRBD2 might be the D (6 bases). Germline-derived CDR1 and CDR2 are LGHDT and YNNKEL (reference sequence). This CDR3 is 13 amino acids long. As DNA, the CDR3 is TGTGCCAGCATCCAAGCCGGGAGCTCGACCCAGTACTTC. This gives the protein CASIQAGSSTQYF.

Ten or more counts support this clonotype. J is TRBJ2-5 and V is TRBV27; no reliable D call. Trimming took off 3 bases at V and 5 bases at J, with 10 bases between the two ends. The CDR3 consists of 13 residues. Looked up from germline, CDR1 is MNHEY and CDR2 is SMNVEV (reference sequence). CDR3 coding DNA: TGTGCCAGCAGTTTCGACCCGAGGGAGACCCAGTACTTC. Translation gives CASSFDPRETQYF.

The chain has TRBV10-2 and TRBJ2-7; TRBD1 matches 11 bases. This CDR3 contains 15 residues. V lost 3 bases to trimming and J lost 3 bases; unmatched junction nucleotides: 4. Per the germline V gene, CDR1 is WSHSY and CDR2 is SAAADI. For the CDR3, the DNA is TGCGCCAGCAGTGACCCCGGGACAGGGGGCTACGAGCAGTACTTC. Translating it yields CASSDPGTGGYEQYF.

This clonotype was recorded at least ten times. The rearrangement joins TRBV27 to TRBJ2-1, with 10 bases identical to TRBD2. J was trimmed by 5 bases and V by 5 bases; bases with no gene match: 6. The CDR3 totals 15 residues. Germline loops: CDR1 MNHEY, CDR2 SMNVEV (reference sequence). The DNA of the CDR3 is TGTGCCAGCAGTATCGGACTAGCGGTAAACAATGAGCAGTTCTTC. Translating gives CASSIGLAVNNEQFF.

A remark on this clonotype: A much larger clone is a single base away; this may be a read error. The chain couples TRBV2 to TRBJ2-3; 8 nucleotides line up with TRBD2. CDR3 length: 16 residues. The junction had 14 bases not matched to a gene; V was cut back by 6 bases and J by 6 bases. Germline CDR1 SNHLY, CDR2 FYNNEI. The CDR3 spells CASSRPREGFGDTQYF. The CDR3, as DNA: TGTGCCAGCAGCCGACCCCGGGAGGGATTTGGCGATACGCAGTATTTT.

This clonotype was counted a few times. The chain joins TRBV19 to TRBJ2-3; D remains unclear. Trimming stripped 3 bases from V and 4 bases from J, with 8 bases between. The CDR3 consists of 13 residues. In germline, CDR1 is LNHDA, CDR2 SQIVND (reference sequence). The CDR3 loop is CASSMVTSDTQYF. In DNA form, the CDR3 reads TGTGCCAGTAGTATGGTGACTTCAGATACGCAGTATTTT.

This clonotype was observed a few times. The genes are TRBV19 and TRBJ1-1, with 8 bases identical to TRBD1. V lost 4 bases to trimming and J lost 1 base; unmatched junction nucleotides: 2. In germline, CDR1 is LNHDA, CDR2 SQIVND (reference sequence). This CDR3 spans 14 amino acids. CDR3 sequence: CASSRGQENTEAFF. The CDR3 DNA is TGTGCCAGTAGTAGGGGACAGGAGAACACTGAAGCTTTCTTT.

This clonotype was picked up many times. The V call is TRBV19, the J call TRBJ1-2; 8 nucleotides line up with TRBD1. Germline V gives CDR1 LNHDA, CDR2 SQIVND (reference sequence). J lost 2 bases, V lost 4 bases, and 6 bases had no gene match. This CDR3 has 15 residues. The CDR3 nucleotides read TGTGCCAGTAGTACGGAGACAGGGGACAACTATGGCTACACCTTC. This codes for CASSTETGDNYGYTF. Together with reference TRBV19 and TRBJ1-2, the CDR3 gives the full variable domain: DGGITQSPKYLFRKEGQNVTLSCEQNLNHDAMYWYRQDPGQGLRLIYYSQIVNDFQKGDIAEGYSVSREKKESFPLTVTSAQKNPTAFYLCASSTETGDNYGYTFGSGTRLTVV.

The V gene is TRBV11-3, the J gene TRBJ2-1; 9 positions agree with TRBD2. Germline values: CDR1 SGHNT, CDR2 YENEEA. J gave up 3 bases and V 3 bases, and 3 bases lay outside the gene matches. This CDR3 comprises 15 residues. The CDR3: CASSLASGDYNEQFF. In nucleotides, the CDR3 is TGTGCCAGCAGCTTGGCTAGCGGGGACTACAATGAGCAGTTCTTC.

Many counts were recorded for this clonotype. The chain recombines TRBV19 with TRBJ1-2; TRBD1 is a possible D gene (5 bases). This CDR3 contains 14 residues. V was clipped by 5 bases and J by 3 bases, with 13 bases between them. Germline CDR1 is LNHDA and CDR2 is SQIVND (reference sequence). CDR3 protein: CASSGGHRDYGYTF. The CDR3 DNA sequence: TGTGCCAGTAGTGGAGGACATCGGGACTATGGCTACACCTTC.

In this sample, this clonotype turned up many times. The chain couples TRBV2 to TRBJ1-1; no definite D call. CDR1 is SNHLY, CDR2 FYNNEI, per germline. CDR3 size: 10 residues. The V end lost 6 bases, the J end lost 11 bases, and 10 bases lay between the germline ends. The CDR3 sequence is CASSLKKAFF. The CDR3 DNA sequence: TGTGCCAGCAGCCTCAAAAAGGCTTTCTTT.

This clonotype turned up a few times. The V and J genes are TRBV4-2 and TRBJ2-2, with D perhaps TRBD1 (6 bases). V shed 0 bases and J shed 5 bases, with 10 bases lying between them. This CDR3 region has 15 residues. CDR1 and CDR2 from the germline V gene are LGHNA and YNFKEQ. The CDR3 here is CASSQEYQGTGELFF. CDR3 DNA: TGTGCCAGCAGCCAAGAATACCAGGGGACCGGGGAGCTGTTTTTT.